This T cell receptor beta chain was sequenced in a study of T cell repertoires in cytomegalovirus infection. This clonotype was recorded many times. In TCRdb, the reads were re-called with MiXCR into one record per CDR3 protein. The table lists hundreds of thousands of distinct CDR3 sequences, less than 25% of them singletons. What was sequenced was CD8+ T cells from PBMCs. This TCR came from a human donor in good health (CMV status not recorded). Some clones in this sample may be carry-over from other donors' samples.

CDR3 nucleotides: TGTGCCAGCAGCTCGGGACTTGCCCCCGGGGAGCTGTTTTTT. It specifies CASSSGLAPGELFF. The chain combines TRBV12-3 or TRBV12-4 with TRBJ2-2; D possibly corresponds to TRBD2 (6 bases). Deletions cut 6 bases from V and 6 bases from J, with 14 bases between. There are 14 residues in the CDR3.